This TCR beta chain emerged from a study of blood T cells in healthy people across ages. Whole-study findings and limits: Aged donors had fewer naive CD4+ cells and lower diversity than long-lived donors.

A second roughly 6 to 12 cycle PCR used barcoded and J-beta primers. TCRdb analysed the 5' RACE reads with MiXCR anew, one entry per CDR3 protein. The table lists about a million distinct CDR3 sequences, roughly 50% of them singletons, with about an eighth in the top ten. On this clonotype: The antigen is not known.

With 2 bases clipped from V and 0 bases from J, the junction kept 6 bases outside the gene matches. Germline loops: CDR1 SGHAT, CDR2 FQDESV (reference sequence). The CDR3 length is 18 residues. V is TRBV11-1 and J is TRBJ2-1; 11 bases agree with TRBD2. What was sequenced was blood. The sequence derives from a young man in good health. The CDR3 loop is CASSLLAGGMSSYNEQFF. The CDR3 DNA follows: TGTGCCAGCAGCTTATTAGCGGGGGGGATGAGCTCCTACAATGAGCAGTTCTTC.